The rows below give T cell receptor beta chains drawn from one sample of a study of siplizumab effects on memory and regulatory T cells. Measured with immunoSEQ multiplex PCR; TCRdb has only the in-frame clones, and not every one. Altogether 100,000 or so clones are present, less than 95% being singletons, with the ten largest covering 1% to 1.5%. Sequencing was carried out using non-Treg CD4+ T cells sorted from blood. These receptor sequences come from a human donor in good health. CDR3s include the opening cysteine and the closing phenylalanine or tryptophan. A D gene is named only where the DNA matches it firmly. Clone size is not always given. Where it is, it says once, few, many or a class for expanded clones.

clone size	J gene	CDR3 length	D gene	V gene	CDR3 DNA	CDR3 protein
.	TRBJ2-1	14	.	TRBV2	TGTGCCTTCCGTTTAGCGGAGACCTACAATGAGCAGTTCTTC	CAFRLAETYNEQFF
.	TRBJ2-7	15	TRBD1	TRBV18	TGTGCCAGCTCATCCGGACAGGGTGGTGCCTACGAGCAGTACTTC	CASSSGQGGAYEQYF
.	TRBJ1-2	16	TRBD1	TRBV4-1	TGCGCCAGCAGCCAAGCGGGACAGGGGGCCCCTAGAGGCTACACCTTC	CASSQAGQGAPRGYTF
.	TRBJ2-7	15	.	TRBV27	TGTGCCAGCAGTTTATCGAGGGACGGATTATACGAGCAGTACTTC	CASSLSRDGLYEQYF
.	TRBJ2-1	16	TRBD2	TRBV7-8	TGTGCCAGCAGCTTAGTGGGCGGGGGCTCCTACAATGAGCAGTTCTTC	CASSLVGGGSYNEQFF
.	TRBJ2-1	12	.	TRBV2	TGTGCCCGGCGGGGAGCTTACAATGAGCAGTTCTTC	CARRGAYNEQFF
.	TRBJ2-3	12	TRBD2	TRBV9	TGTGCCAGCGGGGATACTAGCGGAGCGCAGTATTTT	CASGDTSGAQYF
.	TRBJ2-7	14	TRBD2	TRBV5-6	TGTGCCAGCAGCTCCTTCGGACTAGCGGAGGAGCAGTACTTC	CASSSFGLAEEQYF
.	TRBJ2-3	11	.	TRBV5-4	TGTGCCAGCAGCTTGCAAGATACGCAGTATTTT	CASSLQDTQYF
.	TRBJ1-1	15	.	TRBV5-1	TGCGCCAGCAGCTTGGTCCCGAATACTAACACTGAAGCTTTCTTT	CASSLVPNTNTEAFF
.	TRBJ2-1	16	TRBD2	TRBV25-1	TGTGCCAGCAGTTTGGGTAGAGGGAGGGCCCTCAATGAGCAGTTCTTC	CASSLGRGRALNEQFF
.	TRBJ2-3	15	TRBD2	TRBV7-3	TGTGCCAGCAGCTTAAACGGGAGGAGCGCAGATACGCAGTATTTT	CASSLNGRSADTQYF
.	TRBJ1-1	13	.	TRBV6-1	TGTGCCAGCAGTTATAATATGGGGACTGAAGCTTTCTTT	CASSYNMGTEAFF
once	TRBJ1-4	15	TRBD1	TRBV29-1	TGCAGCGTAAAACTTCAGGGGGGCAGAAATGAAAAACTGTTTTTT	CSVKLQGGRNEKLFF
.	TRBJ1-3	15	.	TRBV28	TGTGCCAGCAGGCCCCCAGGAACTACTGGAAACACCATATATTTT	CASRPPGTTGNTIYF
.	TRBJ2-2	16	TRBD2	TRBV7-9	TGTGCCAGCAGCGGAAGGACTAGCGGGAAAACCGGGGAGCTGTTTTTT	CASSGRTSGKTGELFF
.	TRBJ1-1	16	.	TRBV4-2	TGTGCCAGCAGCCTACACAGGGACACATGGAACACTGAAGCTTTCTTT	CASSLHRDTWNTEAFF
.	TRBJ2-7	15	TRBD2	TRBV28	TGTGCCAGCAGTACTAGCGGGACAAATACCTACGAGCAGTACTTC	CASSTSGTNTYEQYF
.	TRBJ2-5	12	.	TRBV28	TGTGCCAGCAGTGCTGTCGTTCTGACCCAGTACTTC	CASSAVVLTQYF
.	TRBJ2-7	13	TRBD2	TRBV5-1	TGCGCCAGCAGCACAGGCGGGAGCTACGAGCAGTACTTC	CASSTGGSYEQYF